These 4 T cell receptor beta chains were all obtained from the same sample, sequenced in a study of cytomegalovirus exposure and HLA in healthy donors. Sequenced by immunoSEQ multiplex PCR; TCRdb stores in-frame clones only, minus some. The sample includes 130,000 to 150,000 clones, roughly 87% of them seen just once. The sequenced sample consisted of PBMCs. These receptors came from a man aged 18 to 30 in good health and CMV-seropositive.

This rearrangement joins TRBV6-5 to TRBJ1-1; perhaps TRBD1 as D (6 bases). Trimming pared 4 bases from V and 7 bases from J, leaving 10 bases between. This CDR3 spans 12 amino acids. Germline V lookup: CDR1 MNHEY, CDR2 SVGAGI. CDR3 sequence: CASSSGTLEAFF. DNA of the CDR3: TGTGCCAGCAGTTCCGGGACACTTGAAGCTTTCTTT.

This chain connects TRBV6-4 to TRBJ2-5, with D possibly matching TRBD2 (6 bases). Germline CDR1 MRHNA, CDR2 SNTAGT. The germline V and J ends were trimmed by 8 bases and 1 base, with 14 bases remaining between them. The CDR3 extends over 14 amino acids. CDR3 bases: TGTGCCAGCCGGAGGGCGGGACCCCAAGAGACCCAGTACTTC. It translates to CASRRAGPQETQYF.

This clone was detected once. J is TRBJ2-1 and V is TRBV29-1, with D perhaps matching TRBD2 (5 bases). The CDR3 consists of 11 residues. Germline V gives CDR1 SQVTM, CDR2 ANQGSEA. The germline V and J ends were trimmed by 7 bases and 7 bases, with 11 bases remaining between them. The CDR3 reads CSAVRVNEQFF. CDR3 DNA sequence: TGCAGCGCCGTGAGGGTTAATGAGCAGTTCTTC.

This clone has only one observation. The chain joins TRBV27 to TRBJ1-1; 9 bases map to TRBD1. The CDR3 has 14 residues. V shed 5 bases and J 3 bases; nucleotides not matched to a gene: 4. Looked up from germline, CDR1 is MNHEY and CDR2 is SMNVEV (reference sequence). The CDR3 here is CASSRTGGHTEAFF. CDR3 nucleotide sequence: TGTGCCAGCAGTCGTACAGGGGGCCACACTGAAGCTTTCTTT.